This passage covers 28 T cell receptor beta chains from one sample sequenced in a study of blood T cells in healthy people across ages (dated by TCRdb to 2014 to 2015). Library preparation employed 5' RACE. A second PCR of about 6 to 11 cycles was run with a J-beta primer mix and a sample-barcoded 5' primer. In-frame beta chains were kept once TCRdb had trimmed the public reads at Q25 with fastp and called clones with MiXCR. Every entry covers one CDR3 protein and lists the most common genes and DNA from its rows. Present in this sample are around 1,800,000 distinct CDR3 sequences, 35% to 50% of which were seen just once. The ten most abundant clones make up under 30% of the sample. The specimen was blood. Every receptor here comes from a human donor in good health.

This clonotype has a handful of counts. The rearrangement uses TRBV29-1 and TRBJ2-3, with a weak D call TRBD2 (7 bases). V shed 5 bases and J shed 12 bases, with 21 bases lying between them. This CDR3 spans 13 amino acids. Germline loops: CDR1 SQVTM, CDR2 ANQGSEA. The CDR3: CSVRGGLQETQYF. The CDR3 coding sequence is TGCAGCGTTAGGGGGGGCCTCCAAGAGACCCAGTATTTT.

The chain is built from TRBV20-1 and TRBJ2-7; TRBD1 matches 8 bases. The CDR3 is 15 amino acids. Unmatched junction bases numbered 13, after V lost 2 bases and J lost 7 bases. Germline values: CDR1 DFQATT, CDR2 SNEGSKA (reference sequence). The CDR3: CSARTYRGNPTEQYF. CDR3 bases: TGCAGTGCTAGAACCTACAGGGGGAACCCTACGGAGCAGTACTTC.

This clonotype was picked up a small number of times. The chain links TRBV20-1 to TRBJ1-5; D unresolved. The CDR3 spans 15 residues. Germline V lookup: CDR1 DFQATT, CDR2 SNEGSKA (reference sequence). With 5 bases removed from V and 5 bases from J, the gap between germline ends came to 19 bases. The CDR3 nucleotides are TGCAGTGCTTATCCGGGAAGAGGGTCTCATCAGCCCCAGCATTTT. As protein: CSAYPGRGSHQPQHF.

V usage is TRBV7-9 and J usage is TRBJ2-7; TRBD1 or TRBD2 may be the D gene (5 bases each). V lost 1 base and J 7 bases, leaving 11 bases between the germline ends. The CDR3 totals 13 residues. In germline, CDR1 is SEHNR, CDR2 FQNEAQ (reference sequence). CDR3: CASSLEGPTEQYF. The CDR3 region has the DNA TGTGCCAGCAGCTTAGAGGGACCTACAGAGCAGTACTTC.

This clonotype has a count of ten or more. The chain is built from TRBV13 and TRBJ2-7; D might be TRBD1 (6 bases). The CDR3 runs to 12 residues. Per the germline V gene, CDR1 is PRHDT and CDR2 is FYEKMQ (reference sequence). The V end lost 3 bases, the J end lost 7 bases, and 10 bases lay between the germline ends. The DNA of the CDR3 is TGTGCCAGCAGCTTCAGGGGTCGGGAGCAGTACTTC. Translating gives CASSFRGREQYF.

The rearrangement links TRBV7-2 to TRBJ1-1; TRBD1 might be the D (6 bases). Trimming shortened V by 4 bases and J by 4 bases, and 16 bases separated the two germline ends. CDR1 and CDR2 from the germline V gene are SGHTA and FQGNSA. This CDR3 comprises 15 residues. The CDR3 protein is CASSSAINRVTEAFF. CDR3 bases: TGTGCCAGCAGCTCAGCAATAAACAGGGTCACTGAAGCTTTCTTT.

V is TRBV5-1 and J is TRBJ2-6; D gene unclear. The germline CDR1 and CDR2 sequences are SGHRS and YFSETQ. Trimming cost V 2 bases and J 4 bases, with 4 bases left between them. CDR3 length equals 13 residues. As DNA, the CDR3 is TGCGCCAGCAGCTTTGAGGGGGCCAACGTCCTGACTTTC. This codes for CASSFEGANVLTF.

The rearrangement links TRBV7-2 to TRBJ2-2; D is unclear. The CDR3 is 14 residues long. The germline V and J ends were trimmed by 5 bases and 3 bases, with 10 bases remaining between them. The germline gives CDR1 SGHTA, CDR2 FQGNSA. The CDR3 is CASSKYRDTGELFF. In DNA form, the CDR3 reads TGTGCCAGCAGCAAGTACAGAGACACCGGGGAGCTGTTTTTT.

The chain carries TRBV9 and TRBJ1-2; D is unclear. This CDR3 has 14 residues. V dropped 3 bases and J dropped 3 bases, with 12 bases sitting between them. Per germline, CDR1 SGDLS and CDR2 YYNGEE. CDR3 sequence reads: CASSGRPRDYGYTF. The CDR3 DNA is TGTGCCAGCAGCGGACGCCCAAGGGACTATGGCTACACCTTC.

This clonotype was observed a few times. The genes are TRBV29-1 and TRBJ2-5, with 7 bases lining up with TRBD2. This CDR3 contains 13 residues. The V gene's germline CDR1 is SQVTM and CDR2 ANQGSEA. V trimming: 4 bases; J trimming: 2 bases; junction bases outside the gene matches: 4. The CDR3 region is CSVGAGRQETQYF. In nucleotides, the CDR3 is TGCAGCGTTGGAGCGGGGCGGCAAGAGACCCAGTACTTC. The entire variable domain, with the rest obtained from reference TRBV29-1 and TRBJ2-5, is as follows: SAVISQKPSRDICQRGTSLTIQCQVDSQVTMMFWYRQQPGQSLTLIATANQGSEATYESGFVIDKFPISRPNLTFSTLTVSNMSPEDSSIYLCSVGAGRQETQYFGPGTRLLVL.

This chain uses TRBV5-4 with TRBJ2-7; weak D call: TRBD1 (6 bases). The CDR3 consists of 16 residues. Trimming removed 4 bases from V and 7 bases from J, with 24 bases in between. From germline, CDR1 is SGHNT and CDR2 YYREEE (reference sequence). This CDR3 reads CASSKSLGQTPGEQYF. CDR3 coding DNA: TGTGCCAGCAGCAAGAGCCTCGGACAGACCCCAGGGGAGCAGTACTTC.

The CDR3 protein is CASSLGGSATYEQYF. In DNA form, the CDR3 reads TGTGCCAGCAGCTTAGGCGGTAGCGCGACCTACGAGCAGTACTTC. V is TRBV7-2 and J is TRBJ2-4; possible D gene TRBD2, 5 bases. The J call may be wrong; the DNA end is better matched by TRBJ2-7. This CDR3 contains 15 residues. From germline, CDR1 is SGHTA and CDR2 FQGNSA.

The chain has TRBV6-2 or TRBV6-3 and TRBJ2-5, with a weak D call TRBD2 (5 bases). This CDR3 is built from 14 residues. Per the germline V gene, CDR1 is MNHEY and CDR2 is SVGEGT. With 7 bases removed from V and 0 bases from J, the gap between germline ends came to 12 bases. This CDR3 is CASNPRGHQETQYF. The CDR3 region has the DNA TGTGCCAGCAACCCACGGGGTCACCAAGAGACCCAGTACTTC.

This clonotype was counted only a few times. The chain carries TRBV12-3 or TRBV12-4 and TRBJ2-7; weak D call: TRBD1 (6 bases). The CDR3 sequence is 15 residues long. The ends were cut back, 3 bases at V and 4 bases at J, with 16 bases in the middle. CDR3 region: CASSFRPGTPYEQYF. The CDR3, as DNA: TGTGCCAGCAGTTTCCGACCGGGGACACCTTACGAGCAGTACTTC.

This clonotype came up a few times. This chain connects TRBV5-1 to TRBJ2-1; 13 bases align to TRBD2. The CDR3 has 18 residues. The germline V gene has CDR1 SGHRS and CDR2 YFSETQ. The trim removed 4 bases at V and 7 bases at J, leaving 14 bases unmatched. CDR3 residues: CASSTFPGLAGKINEQFF. For the CDR3, the DNA is TGCGCCAGCAGCACCTTTCCGGGACTAGCGGGGAAAATTAATGAGCAGTTCTTC.

In this sample, this clonotype turned up many times. V and J are TRBV20-1 and TRBJ2-1, with 10 bases that match TRBD1. The CDR3 has 15 amino acids. From germline, CDR1 is DFQATT and CDR2 SNEGSKA (reference sequence). V shed 1 base, J shed 6 bases, and the junction held 6 bases outside the gene matches. CDR3 coding DNA: TGCAGTGCTAGAGCCCGGGACAGGGGATCCAATGAGCAGTTCTTC. This sequence encodes CSARARDRGSNEQFF.

The J gene is TRBJ1-1, the V gene TRBV3-1; D is possibly TRBD1 (6 bases). Germline-derived CDR1 and CDR2 are LGHDT and YNNKEL (reference sequence). Trimming removed 4 bases at V and 3 bases at J, with 15 bases between. The CDR3 runs to 15 residues. The CDR3 sequence: CASSPPSSGDTEAFF. Here the CDR3 DNA reads TGTGCCAGCAGCCCACCTTCTTCAGGGGACACTGAAGCTTTCTTT.

This clonotype was observed a handful of times. The chain employs TRBV20-1 and TRBJ1-2; D possibly corresponds to TRBD1 (5 bases). The CDR3 is 12 amino acids. V gave up 6 bases and J gave up 7 bases, with 15 bases separating them. Per germline, CDR1 DFQATT and CDR2 SNEGSKA (reference sequence). The DNA of the CDR3 is TGCAGTGCCGGGGGGACTGATGCTGGCTACACCTTC. Translating gives CSAGGTDAGYTF.

This clonotype has a count of ten or more. V and J are TRBV7-8 and TRBJ2-1; 11 nucleotides line up with TRBD2. The CDR3 length is 17 residues. V was clipped by 5 bases and J by 3 bases; unmatched bases: 9. Per germline, CDR1 SGHVS and CDR2 FQNEAQ. Here the CDR3 DNA reads TGTGCCAGCAGCCGTAGCGGGGGGGCAATTATCTACAATGAGCAGTTCTTC. Encoded protein: CASSRSGGAIIYNEQFF.

This rearrangement joins TRBV4-3 to TRBJ1-2; perhaps TRBD1 as D (5 bases). Germline-derived CDR1 and CDR2 are LGHNA and YSLEER. Trimming removed 1 base at V and 3 bases at J, with 15 bases between. The CDR3 loop spans 16 amino acids. This CDR3 reads CASSQGGPRADYGYTF. Here the CDR3 DNA reads TGCGCCAGCAGCCAAGGGGGCCCAAGGGCGGACTATGGCTACACCTTC.

This clonotype was observed a handful of times. This chain connects TRBV4-1 to TRBJ1-5; 8 bases line up with TRBD1. Germline V gene lookup returns CDR1 MGHRA and CDR2 YSYEKL. The trim removed 4 bases at V and 4 bases at J, leaving 9 bases unmatched. The CDR3 loop spans 16 amino acids. The CDR3 reads CASSLTTGAQNQPQHF. The CDR3 DNA is TGCGCCAGCAGCCTCACGACAGGGGCCCAAAATCAGCCCCAGCATTTT.

V and J are TRBV7-9 and TRBJ2-3; D gene ambiguous. The CDR3 is 14 residues long. V was clipped by 1 base and J by 6 bases, with 11 bases between them. Germline V gene data show CDR1 as SEHNR and CDR2 as FQNEAQ (reference sequence). The CDR3 here is CASSLDPTGDTQYF. Written as DNA, the CDR3 is TGTGCCAGCAGCTTAGACCCGACCGGCGATACGCAGTATTTT.

The chain couples TRBV15 to TRBJ1-2; possible D gene TRBD1, 5 bases. Between the trimmed V and J ends, which lost 4 bases and 5 bases, there was a span of 14 bases. CDR3 length equals 14 residues. Germline V gene sequence: CDR1 LNHNV, CDR2 YYDKDF (reference sequence). CDR3 DNA: TGTGCCACCAGCACCTCGACAGTCCCTTATGGCTACACCTTC. As protein: CATSTSTVPYGYTF.

This clonotype was seen a few times. The chain carries TRBV11-2 and TRBJ2-5; either TRBD1 or TRBD2 may fit D (5 bases each). CDR1 and CDR2 from the germline V gene are SGHAT and FQNNGV. V lost 3 bases to trimming and J lost 4 bases, with 12 bases between them. The CDR3 extends over 14 amino acids. The CDR3 DNA is TGTGCCAGCAGCTTGAGGGGATGGGTAGAGACCCAGTACTTC. It codes for CASSLRGWVETQYF.

The V gene is TRBV6-2 or TRBV6-3, the J gene TRBJ2-3, with D perhaps assigned TRBD1 or TRBD2 (5 bases each). The germline gives CDR1 MNHEY, CDR2 SVGEGT. Trimming stripped 4 bases from V and 14 bases from J, with 16 bases between. The CDR3 consists of 12 residues. DNA of the CDR3: TGTGCCAGCAGTTTCCCGGACCCGGGGCGGTATTTT. It encodes CASSFPDPGRYF.

There are many counts of this clonotype. This chain uses TRBV27 with TRBJ2-7; 8 bases align to TRBD1. This CDR3 spans 14 amino acids. Germline V CDR1 and CDR2: MNHEY, SMNVEV (reference sequence). The trim removed 5 bases at V and 3 bases at J, leaving 6 bases unmatched. The CDR3 nucleotides are TGTGCCAGCAGTCTGGGACAGGCCAACTACGAGCAGTACTTC. Its translation is CASSLGQANYEQYF.

This sequence joins TRBV5-8 and TRBJ2-5; 11 bases are shared with TRBD1. After removal of 2 bases from V and 1 base from J, the junction contained 4 bases not matched to a gene. The CDR3 covers 16 residues. The V gene's germline CDR1 is SGHTS and CDR2 YDEGEE. CDR3 in DNA: TGTGCCAGCAGCTTTGGGACAGGGGGATCCCAAGAGACCCAGTACTTC. The encoded protein is CASSFGTGGSQETQYF.

This clonotype was picked up a small number of times. J is TRBJ2-7 and V is TRBV29-1; D gene unclear. CDR1 is SQVTM and CDR2 is ANQGSEA in the germline V gene. This CDR3 spans 14 amino acids. The germline V and J ends were trimmed by 4 bases and 4 bases, with 17 bases remaining between them. Here the CDR3 reads CSVGLGFPPYEQYF. CDR3 in DNA: TGCAGCGTTGGGCTTGGGTTTCCTCCTTACGAGCAGTACTTC.